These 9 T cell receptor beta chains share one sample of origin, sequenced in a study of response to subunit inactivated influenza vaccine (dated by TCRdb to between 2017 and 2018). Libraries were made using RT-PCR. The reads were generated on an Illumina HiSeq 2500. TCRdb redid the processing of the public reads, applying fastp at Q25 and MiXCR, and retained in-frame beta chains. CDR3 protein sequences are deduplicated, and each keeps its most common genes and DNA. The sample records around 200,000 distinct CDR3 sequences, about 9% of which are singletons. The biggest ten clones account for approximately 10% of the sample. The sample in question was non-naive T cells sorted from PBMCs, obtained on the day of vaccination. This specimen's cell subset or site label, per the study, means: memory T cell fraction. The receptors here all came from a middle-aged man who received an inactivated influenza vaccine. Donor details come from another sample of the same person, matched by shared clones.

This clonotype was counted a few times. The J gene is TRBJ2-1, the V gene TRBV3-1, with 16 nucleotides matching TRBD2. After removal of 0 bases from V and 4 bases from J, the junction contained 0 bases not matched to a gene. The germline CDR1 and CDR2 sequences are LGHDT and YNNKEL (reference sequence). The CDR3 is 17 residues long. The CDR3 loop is CASSQEGLAGGYNEQFF. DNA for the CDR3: TGTGCCAGCAGCCAAGAGGGACTAGCGGGGGGGTACAATGAGCAGTTCTTC.

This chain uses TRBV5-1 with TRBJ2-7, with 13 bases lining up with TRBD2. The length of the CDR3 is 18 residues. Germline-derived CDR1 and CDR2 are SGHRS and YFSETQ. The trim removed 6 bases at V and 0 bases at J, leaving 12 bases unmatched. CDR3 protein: CASTEGPTSGGASYEQYF. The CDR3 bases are TGCGCCAGCACCGAAGGCCCCACTAGCGGGGGGGCCTCCTACGAGCAGTACTTC.

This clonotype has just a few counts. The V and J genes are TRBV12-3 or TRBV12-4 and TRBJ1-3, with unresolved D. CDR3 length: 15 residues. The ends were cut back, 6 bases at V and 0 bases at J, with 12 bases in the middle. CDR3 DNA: TGTGCCAGCAGCCTACCGTCCGGCTCTGGAAACACCATATATTTT. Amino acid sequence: CASSLPSGSGNTIYF.

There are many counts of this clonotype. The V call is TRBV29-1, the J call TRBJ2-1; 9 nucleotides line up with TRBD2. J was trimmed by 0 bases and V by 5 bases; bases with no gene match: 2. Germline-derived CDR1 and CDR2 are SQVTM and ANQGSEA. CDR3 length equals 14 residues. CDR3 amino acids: CSVSTSGSYNEQFF. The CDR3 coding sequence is TGCAGCGTTTCGACTAGCGGCTCCTACAATGAGCAGTTCTTC.

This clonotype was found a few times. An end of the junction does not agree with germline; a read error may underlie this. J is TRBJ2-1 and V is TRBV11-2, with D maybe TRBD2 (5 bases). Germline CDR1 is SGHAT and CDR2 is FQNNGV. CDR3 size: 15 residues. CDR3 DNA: TGTGCCAGCGGCTTAATCCAAGGAGGCTACAATGAGCAGTTCTTC. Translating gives CASGLIQGGYNEQFF.

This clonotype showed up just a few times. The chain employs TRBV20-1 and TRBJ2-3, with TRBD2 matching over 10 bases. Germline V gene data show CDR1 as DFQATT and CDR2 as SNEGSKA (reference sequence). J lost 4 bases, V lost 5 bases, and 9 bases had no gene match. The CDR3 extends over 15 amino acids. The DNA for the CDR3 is TGCAGTGCTGCCGTAGGGCTAGCGGGGGCAGATACGCAGTATTTT. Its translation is CSAAVGLAGADTQYF.

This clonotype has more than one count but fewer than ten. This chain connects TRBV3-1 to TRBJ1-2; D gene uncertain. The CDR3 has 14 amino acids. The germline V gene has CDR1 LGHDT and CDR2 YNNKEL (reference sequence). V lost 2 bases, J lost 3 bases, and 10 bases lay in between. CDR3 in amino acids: CASSQFLGDYGYTF. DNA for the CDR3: TGTGCCAGCAGCCAATTCCTGGGAGACTATGGCTACACCTTC.

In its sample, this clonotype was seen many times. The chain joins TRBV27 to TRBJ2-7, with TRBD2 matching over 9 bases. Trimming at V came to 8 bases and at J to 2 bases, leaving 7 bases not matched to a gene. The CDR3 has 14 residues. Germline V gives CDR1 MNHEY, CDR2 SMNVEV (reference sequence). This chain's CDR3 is CASGAGTSPYEQYF. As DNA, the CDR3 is TGTGCCAGCGGAGCCGGGACTAGCCCCTACGAGCAGTACTTC.

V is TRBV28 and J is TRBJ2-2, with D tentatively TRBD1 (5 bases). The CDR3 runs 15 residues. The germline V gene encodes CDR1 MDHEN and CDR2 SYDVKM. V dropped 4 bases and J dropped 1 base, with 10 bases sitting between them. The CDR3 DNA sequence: TGTGCCAGCAGTTCCGCTGGACAGAACACCGGGGAGCTGTTTTTT. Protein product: CASSSAGQNTGELFF. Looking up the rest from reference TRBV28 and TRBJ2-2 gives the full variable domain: DVKVTQSSRYLVKRTGEKVFLECVQDMDHENMFWYRQDPGLGLRLIYFSYDVKMKEKGDIPEGYSVSREKKERFSLILESASTNQTSMYLCASSSAGQNTGELFFGEGSRLTVL.